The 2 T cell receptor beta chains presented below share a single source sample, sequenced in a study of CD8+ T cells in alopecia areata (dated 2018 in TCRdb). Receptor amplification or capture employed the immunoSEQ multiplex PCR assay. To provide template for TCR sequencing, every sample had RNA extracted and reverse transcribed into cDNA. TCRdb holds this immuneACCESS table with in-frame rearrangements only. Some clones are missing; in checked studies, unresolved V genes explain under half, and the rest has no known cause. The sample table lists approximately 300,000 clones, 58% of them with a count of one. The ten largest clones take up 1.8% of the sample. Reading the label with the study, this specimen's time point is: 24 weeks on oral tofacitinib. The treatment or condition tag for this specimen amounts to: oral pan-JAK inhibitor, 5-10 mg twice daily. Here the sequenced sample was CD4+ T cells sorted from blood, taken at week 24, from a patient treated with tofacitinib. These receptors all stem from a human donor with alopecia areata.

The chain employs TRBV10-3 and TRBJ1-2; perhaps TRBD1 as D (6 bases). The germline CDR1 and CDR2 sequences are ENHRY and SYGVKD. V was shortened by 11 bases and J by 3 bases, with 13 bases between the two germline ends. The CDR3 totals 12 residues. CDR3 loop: CASRDTDYGYTF. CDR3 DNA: TGTGCCTCCCGGGACACTGACTATGGCTACACCTTC.

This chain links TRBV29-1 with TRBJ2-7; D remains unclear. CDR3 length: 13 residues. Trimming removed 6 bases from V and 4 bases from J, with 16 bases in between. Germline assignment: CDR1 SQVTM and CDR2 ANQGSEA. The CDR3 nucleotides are TGCAGCGTACGGACCCGCTATGGGTACGAGCAGTACTTC. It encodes CSVRTRYGYEQYF.